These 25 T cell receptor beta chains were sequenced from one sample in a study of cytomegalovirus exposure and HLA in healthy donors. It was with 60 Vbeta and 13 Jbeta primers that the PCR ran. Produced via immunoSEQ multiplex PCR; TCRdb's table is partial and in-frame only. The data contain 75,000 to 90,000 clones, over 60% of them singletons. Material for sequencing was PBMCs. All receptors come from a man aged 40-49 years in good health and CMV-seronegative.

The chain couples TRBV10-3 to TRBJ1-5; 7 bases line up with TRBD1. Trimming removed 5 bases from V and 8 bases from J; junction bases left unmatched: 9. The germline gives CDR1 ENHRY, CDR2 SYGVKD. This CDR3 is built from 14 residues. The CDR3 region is CAISRQGVSEPQHF. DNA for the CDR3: TGTGCCATCAGTCGACAGGGCGTATCGGAGCCCCAGCATTTT.

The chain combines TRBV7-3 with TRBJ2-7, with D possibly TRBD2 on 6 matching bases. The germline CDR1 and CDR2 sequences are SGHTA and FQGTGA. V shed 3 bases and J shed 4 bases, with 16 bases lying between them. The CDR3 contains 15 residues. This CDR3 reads CASSFTGPGVYEQYF. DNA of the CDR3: TGTGCCAGCAGCTTTACTGGGCCGGGAGTGTACGAGCAGTACTTC.

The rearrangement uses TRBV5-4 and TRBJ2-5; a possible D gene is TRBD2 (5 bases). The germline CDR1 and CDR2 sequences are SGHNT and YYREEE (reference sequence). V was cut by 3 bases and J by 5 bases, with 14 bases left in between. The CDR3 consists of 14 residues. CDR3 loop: CASSSPFPGETQYF. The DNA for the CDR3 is TGTGCCAGCAGCTCCCCATTTCCGGGGGAGACCCAGTACTTC.

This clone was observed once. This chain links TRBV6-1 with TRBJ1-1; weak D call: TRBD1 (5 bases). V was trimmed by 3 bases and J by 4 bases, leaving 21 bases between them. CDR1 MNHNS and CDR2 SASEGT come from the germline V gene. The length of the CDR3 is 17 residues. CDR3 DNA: TGTGCCAGCAGTGACACCTCCAAAGGGGTCCCGGGCACTGAAGCTTTCTTT. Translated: CASSDTSKGVPGTEAFF.

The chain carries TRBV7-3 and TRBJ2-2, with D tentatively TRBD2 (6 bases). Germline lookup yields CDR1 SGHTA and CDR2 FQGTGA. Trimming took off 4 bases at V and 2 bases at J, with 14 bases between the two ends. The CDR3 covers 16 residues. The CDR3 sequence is CASSSQASVNTGELFF. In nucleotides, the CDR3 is TGTGCCAGCAGCTCCCAAGCTAGCGTCAACACCGGGGAGCTGTTTTTT.

The CDR3 nucleotides are TGTGCCAGCAGACCAACGGACAGCACCGGGGAGCTGTTTTTT. Protein sequence: CASRPTDSTGELFF. The chain has TRBV2 and TRBJ2-2; tentative D call: TRBD1 (6 bases). This CDR3 is built from 14 residues. Germline CDR1 and CDR2: SNHLY and FYNNEI. V was shortened by 6 bases and J by 4 bases, with 12 bases between the two germline ends.

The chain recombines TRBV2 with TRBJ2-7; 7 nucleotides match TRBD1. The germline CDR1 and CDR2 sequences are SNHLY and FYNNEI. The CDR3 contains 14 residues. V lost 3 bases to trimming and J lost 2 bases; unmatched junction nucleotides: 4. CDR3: CASSDRTGTYEQYF. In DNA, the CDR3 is TGTGCCAGCAGTGACCGGACAGGTACCTACGAGCAGTACTTC.

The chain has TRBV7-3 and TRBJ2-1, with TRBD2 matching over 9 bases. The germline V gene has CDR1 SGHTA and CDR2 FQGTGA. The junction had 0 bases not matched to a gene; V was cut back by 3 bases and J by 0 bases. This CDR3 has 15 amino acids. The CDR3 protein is CASSFSGSSYNEQFF. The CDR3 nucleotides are TGTGCCAGCAGCTTTAGCGGGAGCTCCTACAATGAGCAGTTCTTC. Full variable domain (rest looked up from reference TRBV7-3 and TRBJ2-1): GAGVSQTPSNKVTEKGKYVELRCDPISGHTALYWYRQSLGQGPEFLIYFQGTGAADDSGLPNDRFFAVRPEGSVSTLKIQRTERGDSAVYLCASSFSGSSYNEQFFGPGTRLTVL.

The CDR3: CASSAEGSGRNEQFF. The DNA for the CDR3 is TGTGCCAGCAGTGCTGAGGGAAGTGGTAGGAATGAGCAGTTCTTC. The V and J genes are TRBV2 and TRBJ2-1, with a possible D match to TRBD2 (5 bases). The CDR3 loop spans 15 amino acids. Trimming removed 4 bases at V and 7 bases at J, with 17 bases between. The V gene's germline CDR1 is SNHLY and CDR2 FYNNEI.

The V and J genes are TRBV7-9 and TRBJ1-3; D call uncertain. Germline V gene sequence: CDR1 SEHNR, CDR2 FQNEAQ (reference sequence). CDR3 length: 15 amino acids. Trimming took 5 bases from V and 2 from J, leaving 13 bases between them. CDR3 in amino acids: CASSGQSPAGNTIYF. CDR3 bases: TGTGCCAGCAGCGGGCAGAGCCCGGCTGGAAACACCATATATTTT.

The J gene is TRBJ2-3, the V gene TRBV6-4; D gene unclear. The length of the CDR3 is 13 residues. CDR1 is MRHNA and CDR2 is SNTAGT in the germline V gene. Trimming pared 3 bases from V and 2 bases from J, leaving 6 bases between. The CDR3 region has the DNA TGTGCCAGCAGTGAGTCAGACACAGATACGCAGTATTTT. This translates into CASSESDTDTQYF.

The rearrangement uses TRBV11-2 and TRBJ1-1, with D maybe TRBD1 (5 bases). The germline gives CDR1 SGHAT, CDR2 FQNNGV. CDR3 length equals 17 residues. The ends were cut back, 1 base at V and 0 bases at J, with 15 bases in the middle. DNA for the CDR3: TGTGCCAGCAGCTTAGTTGGGTCAGGGTTCATGAACACTGAAGCTTTCTTT. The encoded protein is CASSLVGSGFMNTEAFF.

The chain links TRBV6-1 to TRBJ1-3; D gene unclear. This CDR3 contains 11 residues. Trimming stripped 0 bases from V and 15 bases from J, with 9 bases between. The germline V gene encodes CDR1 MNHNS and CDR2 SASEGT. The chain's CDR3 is CASSEAEAQYF. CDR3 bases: TGTGCCAGCAGTGAAGCGGAGGCCCAATATTTT.

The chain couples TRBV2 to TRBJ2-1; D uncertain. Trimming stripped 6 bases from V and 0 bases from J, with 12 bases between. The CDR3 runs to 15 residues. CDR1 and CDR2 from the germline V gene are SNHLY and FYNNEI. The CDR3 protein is CASSLTSSSYNEQFF. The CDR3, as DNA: TGTGCCAGCAGCCTCACCTCTAGCTCCTACAATGAGCAGTTCTTC.

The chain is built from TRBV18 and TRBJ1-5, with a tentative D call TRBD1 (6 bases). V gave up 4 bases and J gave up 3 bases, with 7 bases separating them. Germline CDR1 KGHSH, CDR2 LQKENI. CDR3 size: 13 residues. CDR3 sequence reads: CASSRDTNQPQHF. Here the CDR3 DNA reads TGTGCCAGCTCACGGGACACCAATCAGCCCCAGCATTTT.

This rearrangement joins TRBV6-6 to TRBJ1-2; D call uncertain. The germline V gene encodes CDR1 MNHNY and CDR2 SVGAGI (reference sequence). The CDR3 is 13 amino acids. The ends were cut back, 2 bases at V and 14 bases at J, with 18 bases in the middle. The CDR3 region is CASSYPAPGEATF. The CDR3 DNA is TGTGCCAGCAGTTACCCTGCGCCCGGGGAAGCGACCTTC.

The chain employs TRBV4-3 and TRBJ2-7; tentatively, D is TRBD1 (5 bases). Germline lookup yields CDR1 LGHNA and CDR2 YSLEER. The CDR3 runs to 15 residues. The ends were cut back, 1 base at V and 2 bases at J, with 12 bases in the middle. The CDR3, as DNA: TGCGCCAGCAGCCAAGTAGGACACTGGACCTACGAGCAGTACTTC. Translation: CASSQVGHWTYEQYF.

The DNA of the CDR3 is TGTGCCTGGAGTGCGGACAGGGTTCGTTTCGGTGGCTACACCTTC. Protein product: CAWSADRVRFGGYTF. This sequence joins TRBV30 and TRBJ1-2, with TRBD1 matching 8 bases. The V gene's germline CDR1 is GTSNPN and CDR2 SVGIG (reference sequence). The CDR3 covers 15 residues. V was clipped by 1 base and J by 7 bases; unmatched bases: 11.

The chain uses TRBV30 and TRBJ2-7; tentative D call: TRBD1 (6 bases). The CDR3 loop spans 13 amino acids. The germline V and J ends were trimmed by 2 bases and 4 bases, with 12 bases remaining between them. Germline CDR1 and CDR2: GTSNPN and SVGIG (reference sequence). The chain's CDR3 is CAWSTQGSYEQYF. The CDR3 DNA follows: TGTGCCTGGAGTACACAGGGATCTTACGAGCAGTACTTC.

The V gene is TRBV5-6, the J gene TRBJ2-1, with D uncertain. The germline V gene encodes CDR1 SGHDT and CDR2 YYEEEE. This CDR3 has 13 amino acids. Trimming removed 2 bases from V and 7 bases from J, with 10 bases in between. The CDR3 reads CASSFIPPNEQFF. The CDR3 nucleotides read TGTGCCAGCAGCTTCATCCCCCCAAATGAGCAGTTCTTC.

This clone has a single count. CDR3 nucleotides: TGTGCCATAGGGGGGGGGCGGGAGACCCAGTACTTC. Amino acid sequence: CAIGGGRETQYF. The rearrangement joins TRBV6-5 to TRBJ2-5; a weak D match, TRBD2 (7 bases). Germline V gene sequence: CDR1 MNHEY, CDR2 SVGAGI. The V and J ends lost 10 bases and 5 bases respectively, with 14 bases between them. This CDR3 has 12 residues.

As DNA, the CDR3 is TGTGCCAGCAGTAGGGACAGGGCTTTTTATGGCTACACCTTC. Residues: CASSRDRAFYGYTF. J is TRBJ1-2 and V is TRBV5-6; 9 nucleotides agree with TRBD1. Germline V gene sequence: CDR1 SGHDT, CDR2 YYEEEE. J gave up 5 bases and V 5 bases, and 7 bases lay outside the gene matches. This CDR3 has 14 amino acids.

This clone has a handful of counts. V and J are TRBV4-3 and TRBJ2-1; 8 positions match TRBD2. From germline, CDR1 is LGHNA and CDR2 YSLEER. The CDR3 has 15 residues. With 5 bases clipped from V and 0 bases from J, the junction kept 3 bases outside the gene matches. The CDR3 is CASSESGSSYNEQFF. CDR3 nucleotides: TGCGCCAGCAGCGAGAGCGGGAGCTCCTACAATGAGCAGTTCTTC.

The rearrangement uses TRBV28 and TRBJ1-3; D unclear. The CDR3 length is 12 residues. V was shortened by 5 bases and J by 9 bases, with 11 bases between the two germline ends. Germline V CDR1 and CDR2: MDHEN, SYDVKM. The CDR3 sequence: CASSLYLSTIYF. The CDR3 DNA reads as TGTGCCAGCAGTCTCTACCTTAGCACCATATATTTT. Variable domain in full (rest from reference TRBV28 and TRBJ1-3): DVKVTQSSRYLVKRTGEKVFLECVQDMDHENMFWYRQDPGLGLRLIYFSYDVKMKEKGDIPEGYSVSREKKERFSLILESASTNQTSMYLCASSLYLSTIYFGEGSWLTVV.

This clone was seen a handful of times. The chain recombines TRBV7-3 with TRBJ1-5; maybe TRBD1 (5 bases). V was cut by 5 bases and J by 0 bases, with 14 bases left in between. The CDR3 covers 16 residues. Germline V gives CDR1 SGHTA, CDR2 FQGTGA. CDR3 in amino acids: CASSLGGGYSNQPQHF. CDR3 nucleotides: TGTGCCAGCAGCCTCGGGGGGGGATATAGCAATCAGCCCCAGCATTTT.